This T cell receptor beta chain comes out of a study of blood T cell repertoires in COVID-19 (dated by TCRdb to between 2020 and 2021). Concerning the study at large: Samples covering the acute and convalescent phases of COVID-19 were provided by collaborators in the United States, Italy and Spain. The material from the prospective study consisted of cDNA or gDNA derived from T cells, B-cell-depleted T cells, or PBMCs. The dataset comprised deeply sampled blood TCRbeta repertoires from subjects exposed to, actively infected with, or recovered from COVID-19. The repertoires were released in a freely available public database meant as a resource for research on the immune response to SARS-CoV-2. Samples came from the ongoing ImmuneRACE study (first 160 participants) plus 1,254 subjects from 6 global collaborators. Nearly every sample came with metadata listing a de-identified subject ID, COVID-19 status, age in years and sex. Where HLA class I and class II types were available, the types were taken from metadata supplied by the sample provider, not from assay-based typing. What the study reported, not specific to this receptor: The amount of clinical and demographic metadata varied by source and participant and was provided uncurated.

TCRbeta CDR3 regions were amplified from genomic DNA using the immunoSEQ Assay, a bias-controlled multiplex PCR. As for how the authors treated the data: Within the assay, amplification of reference gene primers was used to estimate how many nucleated cells each sample contained. Sequence reads were collapsed and filtered to measure the absolute abundance of every unique TCRbeta CDR3 rearrangement. For each sample, productive Simpson clonality was calculated as the square root of Simpson's diversity index over productive rearrangements. TCRdb limited this immuneACCESS table to in-frame rearrangements with V and J called. A share of clones is missing; checked studies link under half to unresolved V genes, and the rest is unexplained. Clone size and the V and J calls come from that table; the DNA yielded D and trimming. A total of under 200,000 clones appear in this sample, about 86% of them only once. The ten largest clones add up to approximately 15% of the sample.

Collaborating institutions collected whole blood in K2EDTA tubes following their own protocols. For TCRbeta analysis, collaborators shipped samples in one of three forms: frozen whole blood, isolated PBMCs, or DNA extracted from either of those sample types. After removal of 2 bases from V and 9 bases from J, the junction retains 9 bases not matched to a gene. CDR3 length: 15 amino acids, cysteine to phenylalanine. The only DNA kept is the CDR3, 45 bases in frame from the first base. CDR1 and CDR2 (SGHDN, FVKESK) derive from the germline V gene. In the case of this clone: Its antigen is still unknown. The input lacks base qualities; no much larger clone sits a single base away.

What was sequenced was peripheral blood. The source is a young man with active or convalescent COVID-19. The chain was built from TRBV14 and TRBJ2-1; 8 central bases correspond to TRBD1. CDR3 reads: CASSQRQGMRAEQFF. Read as DNA, the sequence is TGTGCCAGCAGCCAAAGACAGGGGATGCGGGCTGAGCAGTTCTTC.